The sequence of this T cell receptor beta chain was determined in a study of CD8+ T cells in alopecia areata. Isolated RNA was reverse transcribed into cDNA used as the sequencing template. Repertoires were generated with immunoSEQ multiplex PCR, while TCRdb's copy carries only in-frame clones and drops some. The repertoire holds 150,000 or so clones, more than 85% seen once, with roughly an eighth in the top ten. Regarding treatment: oral pan-JAK inhibitor, 5-10 mg twice daily. This clonotype was sampled from a human donor with alopecia areata. Sequencing used CD8+ T cells sorted from blood, obtained at week 4, from a patient treated with tofacitinib.

The DNA for the CDR3 is TGTGCCAGCAGCCAGTGGGGGTATAGCAATCAGCCCCAGCATTTT. It specifies CASSQWGYSNQPQHF. This sequence joins TRBV7-2 and TRBJ1-5; possibly TRBD1 for D (5 bases). Trimming took 5 bases from V and 0 from J, leaving 11 bases between them. Germline V CDR1 and CDR2: SGHTA, FQGNSA. This CDR3 is built from 15 residues.